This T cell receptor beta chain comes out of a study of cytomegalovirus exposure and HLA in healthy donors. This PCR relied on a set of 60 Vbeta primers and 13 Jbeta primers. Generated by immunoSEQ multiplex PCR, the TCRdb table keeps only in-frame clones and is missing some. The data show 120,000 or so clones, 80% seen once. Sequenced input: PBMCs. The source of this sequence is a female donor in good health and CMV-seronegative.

CDR3 sequence: CASSEPNSGNTIYF. CDR3 DNA sequence: TGTGCCAGCAGTGAACCCAACTCTGGAAACACCATATATTTT. The gene calls are TRBV2 and TRBJ1-3; D is undetermined. The CDR3 length is 14 residues. The germline V and J ends were trimmed by 2 bases and 0 bases, with 5 bases remaining between them. Germline V CDR1 and CDR2: SNHLY, FYNNEI. The full variable domain, with the rest looked up from reference TRBV2 and TRBJ1-3, is EPEVTQTPSHQVTQMGQEVILRCVPISNHLYFYWYRQILGQKVEFLVSFYNNEISEKSEIFDDQFSVERPDGSNFTLKIRSTKLEDSAMYFCASSEPNSGNTIYFGEGSWLTVV.